The T cell receptor beta chain described here comes from a study of blood T cells in healthy people across ages. Study-wide findings and caveats: It was the long-lived donors that had more naive CD4+ cells and higher diversity than aged donors. Estimates of diversity drawn from one million T cells were considered underestimates.

This CDR3 is 16 amino acids long. Germline V gene lookup returns CDR1 KGHSH and CDR2 LQKENI. V shed 6 bases, J shed 4 bases, and the junction held 9 bases outside the gene matches. Each sample yielded at least 6 million isolated PBMCs. A word on this clonotype: Its antigen is currently unknown.

Next came a second PCR, run for about 7 to 11 cycles, which used a sample-barcoded 5' primer along with a J-beta primer mix. TCRdb redid the calling of the 5' RACE reads with MiXCR, one entry per CDR3 protein. Of more than 750,000 distinct CDR3 sequences in the sample, almost 30% are singletons; the top ten hold 10%. The data were also submitted as part of a second study, on T cells of mothers and their children. Per that study: Donation came from a few healthy Caucasian mothers together with their six children.

The specimen was blood. V gene TRBV18 combines with J gene TRBJ2-1, with 10 bases that match TRBD2. This sequence was found in a woman in her thirties or forties in good health. The CDR3 nucleotides read TGTGCCAGCTCGCCGAAGACTAGCGGGCCGTACAATGAGCAGTTCTTC. Its protein product is CASSPKTSGPYNEQFF.